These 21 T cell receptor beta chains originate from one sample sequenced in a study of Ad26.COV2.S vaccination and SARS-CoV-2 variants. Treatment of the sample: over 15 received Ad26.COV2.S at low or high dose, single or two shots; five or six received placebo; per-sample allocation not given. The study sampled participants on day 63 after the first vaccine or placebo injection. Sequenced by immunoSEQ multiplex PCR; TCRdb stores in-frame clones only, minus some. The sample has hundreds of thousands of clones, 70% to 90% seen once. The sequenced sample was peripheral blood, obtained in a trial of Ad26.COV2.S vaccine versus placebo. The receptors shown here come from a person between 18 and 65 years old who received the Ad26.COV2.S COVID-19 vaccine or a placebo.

As DNA, the CDR3 is TGTGCCTGGACCACCGGCCAGACTAACACCGGGGAGCTGTTTTTT. Its translation is CAWTTGQTNTGELFF. This chain joins TRBV30 and TRBJ2-2; D remains unclear. The CDR3 length is 15 residues. V lost 4 bases, J lost 2 bases, and 14 bases lay in between. CDR1 is GTSNPN, CDR2 SVGIG, per germline (reference sequence).

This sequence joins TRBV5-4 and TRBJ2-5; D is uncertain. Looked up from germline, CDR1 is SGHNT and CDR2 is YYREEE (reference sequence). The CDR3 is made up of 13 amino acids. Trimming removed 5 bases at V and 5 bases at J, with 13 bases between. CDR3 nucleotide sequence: TGTGCCAGCAGGCCGGGCCTCTCCGAGACCCAGTACTTC. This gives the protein CASRPGLSETQYF.

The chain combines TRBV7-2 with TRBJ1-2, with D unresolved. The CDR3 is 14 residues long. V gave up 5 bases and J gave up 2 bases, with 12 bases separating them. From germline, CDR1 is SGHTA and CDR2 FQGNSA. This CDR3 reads CASSPRTGNYGYTF. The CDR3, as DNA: TGTGCCAGCAGCCCAAGGACGGGAAACTATGGCTACACCTTC.

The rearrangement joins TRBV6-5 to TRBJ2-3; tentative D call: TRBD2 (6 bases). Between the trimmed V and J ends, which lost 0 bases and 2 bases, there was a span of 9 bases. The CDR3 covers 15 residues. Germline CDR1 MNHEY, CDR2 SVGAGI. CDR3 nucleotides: TGTGCCAGCAGTTACTCTAGCGGCTACACAGATACGCAGTATTTT. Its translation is CASSYSSGYTDTQYF.

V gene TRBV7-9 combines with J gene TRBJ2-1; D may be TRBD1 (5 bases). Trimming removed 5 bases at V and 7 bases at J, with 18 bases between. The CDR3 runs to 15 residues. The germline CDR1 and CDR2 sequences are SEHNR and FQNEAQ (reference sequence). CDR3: CASSLRLDSTNEQFF. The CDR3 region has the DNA TGTGCCAGCAGCCTACGACTCGACAGTACTAATGAGCAGTTCTTC.

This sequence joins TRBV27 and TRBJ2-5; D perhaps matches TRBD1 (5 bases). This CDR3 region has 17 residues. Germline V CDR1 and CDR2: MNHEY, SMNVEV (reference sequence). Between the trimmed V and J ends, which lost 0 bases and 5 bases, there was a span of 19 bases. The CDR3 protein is CASSLSFLMNRRETQYF. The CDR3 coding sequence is TGTGCCAGCAGTTTATCGTTCCTTATGAACAGGCGGGAGACCCAGTACTTC.

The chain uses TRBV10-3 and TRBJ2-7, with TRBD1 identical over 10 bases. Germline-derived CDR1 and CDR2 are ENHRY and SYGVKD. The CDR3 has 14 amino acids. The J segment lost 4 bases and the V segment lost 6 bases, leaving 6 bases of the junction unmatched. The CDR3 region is CAISGTGENYEQYF. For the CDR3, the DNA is TGTGCCATCAGCGGGACAGGGGAGAATTACGAGCAGTACTTC.

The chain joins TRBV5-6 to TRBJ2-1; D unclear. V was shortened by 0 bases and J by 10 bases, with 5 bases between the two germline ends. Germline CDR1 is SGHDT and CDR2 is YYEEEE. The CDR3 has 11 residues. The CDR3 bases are TGTGCCAGCAGCTTGGCCAGAGAGCAGTTCTTC. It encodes CASSLAREQFF. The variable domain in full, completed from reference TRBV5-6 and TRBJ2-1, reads DAGVTQSPTHLIKTRGQQVTLRCSPKSGHDTVSWYQQALGQGPQFIFQYYEEEERQRGNFPDRFSGHQFPNYSSELNVNALLLGDSALYLCASSLAREQFFGPGTRLTVL.

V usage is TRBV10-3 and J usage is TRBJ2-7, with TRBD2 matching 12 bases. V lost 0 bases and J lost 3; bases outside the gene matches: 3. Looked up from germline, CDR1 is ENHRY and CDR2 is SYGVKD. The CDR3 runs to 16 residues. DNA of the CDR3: TGTGCCATCAGTGAGTCGACTAGCGGGAGCATCTACGAGCAGTACTTC. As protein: CAISESTSGSIYEQYF.

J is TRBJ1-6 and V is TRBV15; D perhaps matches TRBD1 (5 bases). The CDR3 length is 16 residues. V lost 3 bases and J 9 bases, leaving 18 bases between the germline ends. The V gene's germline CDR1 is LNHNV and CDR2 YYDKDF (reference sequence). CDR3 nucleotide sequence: TGTGCCACCAGCAGGGGAACCGGGACCAGAGGTTCACCCCTCCACTTT. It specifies CATSRGTGTRGSPLHF. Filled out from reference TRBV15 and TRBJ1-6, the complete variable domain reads DAMVIQNPRYQVTQFGKPVTLSCSQTLNHNVMYWYQQKSSQAPKLLFHYYDKDFNNEADTPDNFQSRRPNTSFCFLDIRSPGLGDTAMYLCATSRGTGTRGSPLHFGNGTRLTVT.

The CDR3 DNA reads as TGTGCCAGCAGCCCAGGTGAAAGGGGGGTCAATGAGCAGTTCTTC. It specifies CASSPGERGVNEQFF. The chain carries TRBV3-1 (or the pseudogene TRBV3-2) and TRBJ2-1, with D possibly being TRBD1 or TRBD2 (6 bases each). The CDR3 totals 15 residues. The V end lost 4 bases, the J end lost 6 bases, and 16 bases lay between the germline ends. Germline CDR1 is LGHDT and CDR2 is YNNKEL (reference sequence).

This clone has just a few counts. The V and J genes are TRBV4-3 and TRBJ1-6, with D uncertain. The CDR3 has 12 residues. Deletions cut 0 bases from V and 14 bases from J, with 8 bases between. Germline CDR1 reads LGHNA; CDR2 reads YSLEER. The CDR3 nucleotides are TGCGCCAGCAGCCAAGATCGGGGATCCCTCCACTTT. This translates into CASSQDRGSLHF.

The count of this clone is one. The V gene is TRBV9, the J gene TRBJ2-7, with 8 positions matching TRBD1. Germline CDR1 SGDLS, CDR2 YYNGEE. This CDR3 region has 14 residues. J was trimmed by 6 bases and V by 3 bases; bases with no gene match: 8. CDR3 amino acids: CASSAGDRPGEQYF. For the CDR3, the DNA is TGTGCCAGCAGCGCGGGGGACAGGCCGGGCGAGCAGTACTTC.

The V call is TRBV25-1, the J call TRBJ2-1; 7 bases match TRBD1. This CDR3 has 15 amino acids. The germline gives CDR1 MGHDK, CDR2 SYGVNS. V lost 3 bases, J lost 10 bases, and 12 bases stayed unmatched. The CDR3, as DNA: TGTGCCAGCAGTGATCCGGGAACCCGGGACAGCGAGCAGTTCTTC. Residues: CASSDPGTRDSEQFF.

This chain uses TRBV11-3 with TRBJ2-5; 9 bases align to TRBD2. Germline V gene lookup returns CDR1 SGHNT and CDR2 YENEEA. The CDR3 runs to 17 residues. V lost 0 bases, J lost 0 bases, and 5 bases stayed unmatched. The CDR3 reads CASSLDRSGGYQETQYF. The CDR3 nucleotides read TGTGCCAGCAGCTTAGATCGGAGCGGGGGGTACCAAGAGACCCAGTACTTC.

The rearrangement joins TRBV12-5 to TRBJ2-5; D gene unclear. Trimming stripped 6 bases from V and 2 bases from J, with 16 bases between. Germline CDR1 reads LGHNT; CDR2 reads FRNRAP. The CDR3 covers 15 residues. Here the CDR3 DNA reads TGTGCTAGTGGGTCACAGAAGGGAAAGCAAGAGACCCAGTACTTC. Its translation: CASGSQKGKQETQYF.

The CDR3 region has the DNA TGTGCCAGCAGCCAAGTTAACACAGATACGCAGTATTTT. As protein: CASSQVNTDTQYF. The rearrangement joins TRBV3-1 (or the pseudogene TRBV3-2) to TRBJ2-3; D unclear. The germline V gene encodes CDR1 LGHDT and CDR2 YNNKEL (reference sequence). V was pared by 1 base and J by 2 bases, with 4 bases between. The CDR3 spans 13 residues.

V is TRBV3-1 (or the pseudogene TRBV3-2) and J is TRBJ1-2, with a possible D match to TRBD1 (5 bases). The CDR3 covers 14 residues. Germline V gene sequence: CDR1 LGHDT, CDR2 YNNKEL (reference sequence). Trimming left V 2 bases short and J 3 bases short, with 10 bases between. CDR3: CASSQRGLDYGYTF. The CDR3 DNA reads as TGTGCCAGCAGCCAACGGGGGTTGGACTATGGCTACACCTTC.

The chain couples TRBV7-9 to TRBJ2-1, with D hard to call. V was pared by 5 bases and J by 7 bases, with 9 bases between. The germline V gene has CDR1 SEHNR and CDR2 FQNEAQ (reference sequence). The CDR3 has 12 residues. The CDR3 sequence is CASSPSANEQFF. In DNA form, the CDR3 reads TGTGCCAGCAGCCCCTCGGCAAATGAGCAGTTCTTC.

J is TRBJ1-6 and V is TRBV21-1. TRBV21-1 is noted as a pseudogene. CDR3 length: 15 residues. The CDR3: CASSQRRSYNSPLHF. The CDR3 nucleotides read TGTGCCAGCAGCCAAAGGAGGTCCTATAATTCACCCCTCCACTTT.

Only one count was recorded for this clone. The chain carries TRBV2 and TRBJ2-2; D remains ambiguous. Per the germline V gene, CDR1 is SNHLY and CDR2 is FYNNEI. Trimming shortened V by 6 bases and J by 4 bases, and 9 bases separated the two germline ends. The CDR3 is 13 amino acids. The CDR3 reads CASSRMGTGELFF. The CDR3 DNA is TGTGCCAGCAGCAGGATGGGCACCGGGGAGCTGTTTTTT.